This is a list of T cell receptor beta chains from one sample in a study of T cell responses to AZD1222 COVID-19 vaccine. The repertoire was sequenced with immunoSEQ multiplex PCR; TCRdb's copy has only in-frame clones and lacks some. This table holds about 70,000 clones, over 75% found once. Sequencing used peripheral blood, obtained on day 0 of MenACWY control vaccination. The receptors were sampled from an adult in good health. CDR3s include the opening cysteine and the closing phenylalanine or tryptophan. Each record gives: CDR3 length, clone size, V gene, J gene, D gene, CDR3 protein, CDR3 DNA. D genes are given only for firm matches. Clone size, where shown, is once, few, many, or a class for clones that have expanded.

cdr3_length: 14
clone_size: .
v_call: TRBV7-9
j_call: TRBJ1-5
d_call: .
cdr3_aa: CASSPGSVDQPQHF
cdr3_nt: TGTGCCAGCAGCCCCGGATCAGTAGATCAGCCCCAGCATTTT

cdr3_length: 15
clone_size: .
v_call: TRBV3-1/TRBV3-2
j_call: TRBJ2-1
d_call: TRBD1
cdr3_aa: CASSQVDRDGNEQFF
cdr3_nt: TGTGCCAGCAGCCAAGTCGACAGGGATGGTAATGAGCAGTTCTTC

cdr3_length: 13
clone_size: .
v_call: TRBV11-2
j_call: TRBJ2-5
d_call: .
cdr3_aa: CASSLDQGETQYF
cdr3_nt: TGTGCCAGCAGCCTCGACCAGGGGGAGACCCAGTACTTC

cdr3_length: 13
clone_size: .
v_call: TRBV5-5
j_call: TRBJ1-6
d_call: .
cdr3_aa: CASSYSTLQSLHF
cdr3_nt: TGTGCCAGCAGCTATTCGACGTTGCAATCCCTCCACTTT

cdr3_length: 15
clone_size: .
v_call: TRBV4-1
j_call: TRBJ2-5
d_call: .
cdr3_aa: CASSQELSSQQTQYF
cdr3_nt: TGCGCCAGCAGCCAAGAACTTAGCTCTCAGCAGACCCAGTACTTC

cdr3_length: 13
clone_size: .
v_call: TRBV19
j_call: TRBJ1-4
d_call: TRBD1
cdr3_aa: CASSQGADEKLFF
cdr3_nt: TGTGCCAGTAGTCAGGGGGCTGATGAAAAACTGTTTTTT

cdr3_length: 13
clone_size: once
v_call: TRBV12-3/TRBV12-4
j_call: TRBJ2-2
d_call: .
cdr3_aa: CASKAGSTGELFF
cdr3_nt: TGTGCCAGCAAGGCCGGGTCCACCGGGGAGCTGTTTTTT

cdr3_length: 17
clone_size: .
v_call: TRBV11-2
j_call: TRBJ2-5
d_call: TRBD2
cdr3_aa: CASSLDRERGSWETQYF
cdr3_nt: TGTGCCAGCAGCTTAGATCGAGAGCGGGGGAGTTGGGAGACCCAGTACTTC

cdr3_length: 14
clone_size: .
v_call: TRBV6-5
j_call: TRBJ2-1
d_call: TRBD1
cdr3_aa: CASRQGQGNNEQFF
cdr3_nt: TGTGCCAGCAGACAGGGACAGGGAAACAATGAGCAGTTCTTC

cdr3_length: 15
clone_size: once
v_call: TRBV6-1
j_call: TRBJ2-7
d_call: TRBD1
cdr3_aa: CASSERDRASYEQYF
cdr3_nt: TGTGCCAGCAGTGAACGGGACAGGGCCTCCTACGAGCAGTACTTC

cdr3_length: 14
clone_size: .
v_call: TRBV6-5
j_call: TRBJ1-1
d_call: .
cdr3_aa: CASIPSKGNTEAFF
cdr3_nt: TGTGCCAGCATCCCCTCGAAGGGGAACACTGAAGCTTTCTTT

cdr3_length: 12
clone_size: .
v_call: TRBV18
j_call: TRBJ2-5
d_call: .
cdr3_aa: CASSPPEETQYF
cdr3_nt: TGTGCCAGCTCACCACCAGAGGAGACCCAGTACTTC

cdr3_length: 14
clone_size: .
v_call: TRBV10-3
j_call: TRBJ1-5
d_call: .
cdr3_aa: CAISVSTSNQPQHF
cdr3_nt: TGTGCCATCAGTGTAAGTACTAGCAATCAGCCCCAGCATTTT

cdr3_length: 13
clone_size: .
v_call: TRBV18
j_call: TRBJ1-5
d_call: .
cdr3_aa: CASSRHLNQPQHF
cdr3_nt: TGTGCCAGCTCGCGACACCTCAATCAGCCCCAGCATTTT

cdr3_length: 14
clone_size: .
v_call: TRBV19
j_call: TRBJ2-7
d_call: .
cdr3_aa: CASSTWGGSYEQYF
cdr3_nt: TGTGCCAGTAGTACTTGGGGTGGCTCCTACGAGCAGTACTTC

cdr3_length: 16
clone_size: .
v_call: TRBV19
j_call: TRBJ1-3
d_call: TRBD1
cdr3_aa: CASQPLLRGTGNTIYF
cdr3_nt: TGTGCCAGTCAACCTCTGCTCAGGGGGACAGGAAACACCATATATTTT

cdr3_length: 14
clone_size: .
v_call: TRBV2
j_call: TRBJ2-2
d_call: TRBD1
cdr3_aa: CASSGRQGDGELFF
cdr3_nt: TGTGCCAGCAGTGGTAGGCAGGGGGACGGGGAGCTGTTTTTT

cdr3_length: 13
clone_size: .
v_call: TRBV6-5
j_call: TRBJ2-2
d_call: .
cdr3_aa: CASSYSRSGELFF
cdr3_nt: TGTGCCAGCAGTTACTCGAGGTCCGGGGAGCTGTTTTTT

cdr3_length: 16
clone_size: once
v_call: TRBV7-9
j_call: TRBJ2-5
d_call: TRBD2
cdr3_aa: CASRLLAGAPGETQYF
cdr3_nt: TGTGCCAGCAGACTGCTAGCGGGGGCACCTGGAGAGACCCAGTACTTC

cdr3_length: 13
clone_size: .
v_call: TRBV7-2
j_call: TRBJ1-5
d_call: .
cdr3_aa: CASSLEGVGPQHF
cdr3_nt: TGTGCCAGCAGCTTAGAAGGGGTTGGGCCCCAGCATTTT

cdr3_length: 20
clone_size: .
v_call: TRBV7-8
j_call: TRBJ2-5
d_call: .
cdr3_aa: CASSLVSAGRGRRLQETQYF
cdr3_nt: TGTGCCAGCAGCTTAGTGAGTGCGGGTCGAGGAAGGAGACTCCAAGAGACCCAGTACTTC

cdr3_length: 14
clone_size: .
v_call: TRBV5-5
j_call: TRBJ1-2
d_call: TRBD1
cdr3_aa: CASSYRDRGGGYTF
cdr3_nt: TGTGCCAGCAGCTACCGGGACAGGGGTGGTGGCTACACCTTC

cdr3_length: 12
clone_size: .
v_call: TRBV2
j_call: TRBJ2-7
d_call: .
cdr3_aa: CASSESRHEQYF
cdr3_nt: TGTGCCAGCAGTGAATCCCGGCACGAGCAGTACTTC

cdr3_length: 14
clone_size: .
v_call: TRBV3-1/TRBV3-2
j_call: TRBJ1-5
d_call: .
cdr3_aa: CASSQEVSSQPQHF
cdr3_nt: TGTGCCAGCAGCCAAGAAGTCAGCTCTCAGCCCCAGCATTTT

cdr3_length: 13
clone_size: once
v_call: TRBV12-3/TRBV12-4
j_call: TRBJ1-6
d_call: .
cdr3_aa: CASSLTLGGPLHF
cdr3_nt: TGTGCCAGCAGTTTAACTCTAGGGGGACCCCTCCACTTT

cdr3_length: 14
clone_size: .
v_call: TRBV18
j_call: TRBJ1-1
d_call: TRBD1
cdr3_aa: CASSPGQGGPEAFF
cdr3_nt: TGTGCCAGCTCGCCGGGACAGGGGGGACCTGAAGCTTTCTTT

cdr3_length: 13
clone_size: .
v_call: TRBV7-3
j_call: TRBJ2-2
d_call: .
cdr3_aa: CASSLDLTGELFF
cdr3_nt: TGTGCCAGCAGCTTGGACCTAACCGGGGAGCTGTTTTTT

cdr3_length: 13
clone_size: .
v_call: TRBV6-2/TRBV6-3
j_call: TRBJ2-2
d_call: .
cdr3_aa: CASSVGNTGELFF
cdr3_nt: TGTGCCAGCAGTGTAGGAAACACCGGGGAGCTGTTTTTT

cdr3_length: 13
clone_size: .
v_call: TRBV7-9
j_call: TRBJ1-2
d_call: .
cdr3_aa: CASSSDGYYGYTF
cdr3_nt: TGTGCCAGCAGCTCAGACGGCTACTATGGCTACACCTTC

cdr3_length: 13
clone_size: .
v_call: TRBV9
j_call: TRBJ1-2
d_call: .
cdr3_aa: CASSVGGTGGYTF
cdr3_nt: TGTGCCAGCAGCGTAGGAGGGACGGGAGGCTACACCTTC

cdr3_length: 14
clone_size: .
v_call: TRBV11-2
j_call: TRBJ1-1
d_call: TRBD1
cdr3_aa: CASLKNLQGTEAFF
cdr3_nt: TGTGCCAGCCTTAAAAACCTACAGGGGACTGAAGCTTTCTTT

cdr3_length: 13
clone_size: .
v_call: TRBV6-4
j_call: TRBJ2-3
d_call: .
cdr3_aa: CASSDRGTDTQYF
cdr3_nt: TGTGCCAGCAGTGACAGGGGCACAGATACGCAGTATTTT

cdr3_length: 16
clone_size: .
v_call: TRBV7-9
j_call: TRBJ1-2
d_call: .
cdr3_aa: CASSLGGQPTNYGYTF
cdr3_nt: TGTGCCAGCAGCTTAGGTGGACAGCCCACTAACTATGGCTACACCTTC

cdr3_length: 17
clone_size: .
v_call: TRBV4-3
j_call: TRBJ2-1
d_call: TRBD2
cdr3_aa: CASSQALLAGGYNEQFF
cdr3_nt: TGCGCCAGCAGCCAAGCCCTTCTAGCGGGGGGGTACAATGAGCAGTTCTTC

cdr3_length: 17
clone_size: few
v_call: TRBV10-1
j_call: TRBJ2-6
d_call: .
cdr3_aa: CAGKVEDASSGANVLTF
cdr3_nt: TGCGCCGGGAAAGTGGAGGACGCGAGCTCTGGGGCCAACGTCCTGACTTTC

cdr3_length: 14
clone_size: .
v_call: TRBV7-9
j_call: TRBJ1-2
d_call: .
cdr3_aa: CASSSVEPFYGYTF
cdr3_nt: TGTGCCAGCAGTTCTGTTGAACCTTTCTATGGCTACACCTTC